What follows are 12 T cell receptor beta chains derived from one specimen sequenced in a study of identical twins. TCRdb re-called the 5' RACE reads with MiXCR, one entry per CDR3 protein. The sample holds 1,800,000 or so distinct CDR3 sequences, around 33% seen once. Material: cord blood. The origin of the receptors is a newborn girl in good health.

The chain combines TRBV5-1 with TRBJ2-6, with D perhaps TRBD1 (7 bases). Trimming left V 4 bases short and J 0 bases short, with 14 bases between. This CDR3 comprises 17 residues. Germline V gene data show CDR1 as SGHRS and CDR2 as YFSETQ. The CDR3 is CASSAGQSHSGANVLTF. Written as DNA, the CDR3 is TGCGCCAGCAGCGCGGGACAGTCTCACTCTGGGGCCAACGTCCTGACTTTC.

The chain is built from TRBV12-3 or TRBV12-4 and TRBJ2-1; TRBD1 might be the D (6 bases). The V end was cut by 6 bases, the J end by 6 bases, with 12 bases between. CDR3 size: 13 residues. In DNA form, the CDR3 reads TGTGCCAGCAGGTACAGGGTGGGCAATGAGCAGTTCTTC. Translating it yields CASRYRVGNEQFF.

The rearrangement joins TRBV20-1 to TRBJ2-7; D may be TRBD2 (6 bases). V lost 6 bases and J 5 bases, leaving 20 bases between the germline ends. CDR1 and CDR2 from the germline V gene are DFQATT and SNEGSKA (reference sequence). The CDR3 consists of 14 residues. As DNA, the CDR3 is TGCAGTGCCCTGGGGACTCGCGGGATCCACGAGCAGTACTTC. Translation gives CSALGTRGIHEQYF.

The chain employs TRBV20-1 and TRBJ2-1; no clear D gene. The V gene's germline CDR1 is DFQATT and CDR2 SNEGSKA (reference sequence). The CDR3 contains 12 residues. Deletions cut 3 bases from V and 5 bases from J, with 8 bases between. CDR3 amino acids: CSARFKNNEQFF. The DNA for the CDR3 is TGCAGTGCTAGGTTTAAAAACAATGAGCAGTTCTTC.

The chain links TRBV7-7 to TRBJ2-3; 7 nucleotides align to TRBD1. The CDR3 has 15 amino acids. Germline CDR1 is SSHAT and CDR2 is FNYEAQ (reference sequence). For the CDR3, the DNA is TGTGCTAGCCGCCAGCTCGACAGGGTTACAGATACGCAGTATTTT. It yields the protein CASRQLDRVTDTQYF.

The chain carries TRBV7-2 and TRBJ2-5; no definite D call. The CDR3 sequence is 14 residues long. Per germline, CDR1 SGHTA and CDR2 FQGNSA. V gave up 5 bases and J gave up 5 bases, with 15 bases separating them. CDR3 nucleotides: TGTGCCAGCAGCCCCGGTGGCTTTGGGGAGACCCAGTACTTC. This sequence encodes CASSPGGFGETQYF.

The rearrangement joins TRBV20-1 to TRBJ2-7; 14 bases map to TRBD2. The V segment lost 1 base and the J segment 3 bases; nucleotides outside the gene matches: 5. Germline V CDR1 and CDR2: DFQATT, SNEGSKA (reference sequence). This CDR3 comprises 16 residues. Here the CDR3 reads CSARGTSGGLVYEQYF. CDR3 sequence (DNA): TGCAGTGCTAGAGGGACTAGCGGGGGGCTTGTCTACGAGCAGTACTTC.

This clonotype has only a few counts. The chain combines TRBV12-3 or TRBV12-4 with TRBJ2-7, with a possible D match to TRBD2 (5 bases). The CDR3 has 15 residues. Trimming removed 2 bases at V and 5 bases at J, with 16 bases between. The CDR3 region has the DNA TGTGCCAGCAGTTTAAATCGGTGGGAGATCGACGAGCAGTACTTC. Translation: CASSLNRWEIDEQYF.

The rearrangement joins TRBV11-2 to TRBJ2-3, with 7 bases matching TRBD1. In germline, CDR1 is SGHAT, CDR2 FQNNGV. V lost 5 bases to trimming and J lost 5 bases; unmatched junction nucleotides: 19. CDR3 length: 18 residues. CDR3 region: CASSGLEDRRNQEDTQYF. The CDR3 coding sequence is TGTGCCAGCAGCGGATTGGAGGACAGGCGTAATCAGGAAGATACGCAGTATTTT. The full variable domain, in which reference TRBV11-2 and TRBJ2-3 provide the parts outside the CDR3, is EAGVAQSPRYKIIEKRQSVAFWCNPISGHATLYWYQQILGQGPKLLIQFQNNGVVDDSQLPKDRFSAERLKGVDSTLKIQPAKLEDSAVYLCASSGLEDRRNQEDTQYFGPGTRLTVL.

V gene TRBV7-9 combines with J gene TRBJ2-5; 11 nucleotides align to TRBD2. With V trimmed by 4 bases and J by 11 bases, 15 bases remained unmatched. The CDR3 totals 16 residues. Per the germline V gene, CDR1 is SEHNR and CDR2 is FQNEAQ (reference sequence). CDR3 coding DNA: TGTGCCAGCAGCTCCTTAGCGGGAGGGCCGGGAAATGAGCAGTACTTC. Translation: CASSSLAGGPGNEQYF.

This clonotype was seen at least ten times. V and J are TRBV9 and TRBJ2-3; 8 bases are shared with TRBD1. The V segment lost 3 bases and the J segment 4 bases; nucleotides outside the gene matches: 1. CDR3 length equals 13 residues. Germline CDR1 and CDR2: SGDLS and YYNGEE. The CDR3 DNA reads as TGTGCCAGCAGCGCGGACAGGGCAGATACGCAGTATTTT. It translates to CASSADRADTQYF.

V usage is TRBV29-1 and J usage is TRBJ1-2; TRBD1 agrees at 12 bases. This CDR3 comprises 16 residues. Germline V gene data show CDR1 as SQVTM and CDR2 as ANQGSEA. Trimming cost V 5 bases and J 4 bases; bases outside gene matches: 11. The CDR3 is CSVWGTGQGAGYGYTF. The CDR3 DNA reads TGCAGCGTTTGGGGTACGGGACAGGGGGCTGGCTATGGCTACACCTTC.